Listed below are T cell receptor beta chains from one sample, sequenced in a study of CD8+CD57+ T cells in acquired aplastic anemia. One entry per CDR3 protein, called by TCRdb with MiXCR from the reads. The data contain approximately 190,000 distinct CDR3 sequences, approximately 50% of them singletons. Sample: sorted CD4+, CD8+, or CD8+CD57+ T cells (not recorded which) from PBMCs. All receptors come from a human donor with aplastic anemia. CDR3s include the opening cysteine and the closing phenylalanine or tryptophan. The D gene is left open where the match is weak. Size is omitted from some rows. Given values are once, few, many or a class for expanded clones.

abundance | j_gene | v_gene | d_gene | CDR3aa | CDR3nt
many | TRBJ1-4 | TRBV20-1 | . | CSAPGAGEKLFF | TGCAGTGCTCCGGGGGCCGGTGAAAAACTGTTTTTT
many | TRBJ1-2 | TRBV5-4 | . | CASSLGRGMVDGYTF | TGTGCCAGCAGCTTGGGGAGGGGGATGGTAGATGGCTACACCTTC
many | TRBJ2-7 | TRBV5-1 | . | CASSRDRSYEQYF | TGCGCCAGCAGTCGGGACCGTTCCTACGAGCAGTACTTC
once | TRBJ2-4 | TRBV12-5 | . | CASGLVSNTQYF | TGTGCTAGTGGTTTGGTATCGAACACTCAGTACTTC
many | TRBJ1-2 | TRBV2 | . | CASSPPGSFYGYTF | TGTGCCAGCTCCCCGCCAGGTTCCTTCTATGGCTACACCTTC
. | TRBJ2-2 | TRBV7-9 | . | CASRERATFPGELFF | TGTGCCAGCAGGGAGAGGGCCACATTCCCCGGGGAGCTGTTTTTT
few | TRBJ2-1 | TRBV2 | . | CASSDITRYNEQFF | TGTGCCAGCAGTGATATTACCCGCTACAATGAGCAGTTCTTC
. | TRBJ1-2 | TRBV20-1 | . | CSASSGGSYGYTF | TGCAGTGCTTCCTCCGGGGGCTCCTATGGCTACACCTTC
. | TRBJ2-3 | TRBV7-8 | TRBD2 | CASSLERGPSDTQYF | TGTGCCAGCAGCTTAGAGCGGGGTCCTTCGGATACGCAGTATTTT
. | TRBJ2-5 | TRBV7-9 | TRBD2 | CASSPAGGYETQYF | TGTGCCAGCAGCCCCGCGGGGGGCTATGAGACCCAGTACTTC
. | TRBJ1-1 | TRBV10-3 | . | CAISDQGSEAFF | TGTGCCATCAGTGACCAGGGTTCTGAAGCTTTCTTT